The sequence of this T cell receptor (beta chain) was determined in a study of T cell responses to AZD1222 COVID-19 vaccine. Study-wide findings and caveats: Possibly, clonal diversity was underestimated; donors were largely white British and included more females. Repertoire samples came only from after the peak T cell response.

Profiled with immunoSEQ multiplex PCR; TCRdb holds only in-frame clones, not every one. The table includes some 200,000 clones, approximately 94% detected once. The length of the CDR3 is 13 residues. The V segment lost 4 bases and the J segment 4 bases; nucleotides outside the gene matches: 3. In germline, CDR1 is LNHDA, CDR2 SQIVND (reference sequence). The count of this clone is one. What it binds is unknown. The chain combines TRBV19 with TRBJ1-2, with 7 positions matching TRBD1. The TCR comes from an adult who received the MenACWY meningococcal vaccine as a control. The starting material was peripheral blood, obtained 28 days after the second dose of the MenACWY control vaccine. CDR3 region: CASSTTGVYGYTF. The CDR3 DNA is TGTGCCAGTAGTACCACAGGGGTCTATGGCTACACCTTC.